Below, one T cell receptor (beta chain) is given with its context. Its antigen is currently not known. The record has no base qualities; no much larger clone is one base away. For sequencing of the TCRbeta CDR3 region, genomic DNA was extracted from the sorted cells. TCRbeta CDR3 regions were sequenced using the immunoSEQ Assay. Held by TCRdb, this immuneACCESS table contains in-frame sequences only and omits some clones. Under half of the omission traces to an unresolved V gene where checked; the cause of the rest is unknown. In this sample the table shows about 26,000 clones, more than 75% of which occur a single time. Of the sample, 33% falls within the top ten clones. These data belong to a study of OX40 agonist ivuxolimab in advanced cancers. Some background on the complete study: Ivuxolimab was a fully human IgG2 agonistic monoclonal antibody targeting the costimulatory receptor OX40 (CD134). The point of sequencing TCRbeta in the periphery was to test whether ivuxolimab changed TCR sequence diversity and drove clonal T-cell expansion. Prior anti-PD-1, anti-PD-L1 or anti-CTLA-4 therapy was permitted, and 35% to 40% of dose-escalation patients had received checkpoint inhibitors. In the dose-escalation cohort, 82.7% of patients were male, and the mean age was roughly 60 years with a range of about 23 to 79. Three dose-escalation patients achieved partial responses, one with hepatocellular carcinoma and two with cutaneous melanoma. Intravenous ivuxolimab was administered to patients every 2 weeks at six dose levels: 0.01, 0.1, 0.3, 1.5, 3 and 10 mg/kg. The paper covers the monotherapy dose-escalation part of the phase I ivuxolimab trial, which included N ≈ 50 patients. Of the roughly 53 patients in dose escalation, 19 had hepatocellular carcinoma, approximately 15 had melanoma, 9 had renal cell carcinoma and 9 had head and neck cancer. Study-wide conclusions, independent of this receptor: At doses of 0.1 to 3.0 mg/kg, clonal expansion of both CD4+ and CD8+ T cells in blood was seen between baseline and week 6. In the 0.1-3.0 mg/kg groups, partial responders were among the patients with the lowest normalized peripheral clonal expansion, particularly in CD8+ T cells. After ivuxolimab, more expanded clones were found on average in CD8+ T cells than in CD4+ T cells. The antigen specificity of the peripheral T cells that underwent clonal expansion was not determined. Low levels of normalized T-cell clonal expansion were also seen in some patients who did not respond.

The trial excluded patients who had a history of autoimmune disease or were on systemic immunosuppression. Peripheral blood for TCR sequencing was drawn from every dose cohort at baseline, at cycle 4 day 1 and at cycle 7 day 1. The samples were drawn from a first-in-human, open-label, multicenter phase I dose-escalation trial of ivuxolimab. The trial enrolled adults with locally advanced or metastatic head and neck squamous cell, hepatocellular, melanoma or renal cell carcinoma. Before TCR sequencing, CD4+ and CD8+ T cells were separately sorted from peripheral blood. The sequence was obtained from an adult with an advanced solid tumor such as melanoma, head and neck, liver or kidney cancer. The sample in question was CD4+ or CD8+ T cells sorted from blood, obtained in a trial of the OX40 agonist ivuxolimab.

For the CDR3, the sequence is CASSVLADRNSPLHF. The DNA reads TGTGCCAGCAGCGTTCTCGCGGACCGAAATTCACCCCTCCACTTT. Recombination linked TRBV27 to TRBJ1-6, with the D gene too uncertain to name. From cysteine to phenylalanine, the CDR3 is 15 amino acids long. Only the CDR3 region is kept as DNA, spanning 45 bases read in frame from base 1. V is shortened by 6 bases, J by 7 bases, and the region joining them spans 16 bases. CDR1 and CDR2, per the germline V gene (reference sequence), are MNHEY and SMNVEV.